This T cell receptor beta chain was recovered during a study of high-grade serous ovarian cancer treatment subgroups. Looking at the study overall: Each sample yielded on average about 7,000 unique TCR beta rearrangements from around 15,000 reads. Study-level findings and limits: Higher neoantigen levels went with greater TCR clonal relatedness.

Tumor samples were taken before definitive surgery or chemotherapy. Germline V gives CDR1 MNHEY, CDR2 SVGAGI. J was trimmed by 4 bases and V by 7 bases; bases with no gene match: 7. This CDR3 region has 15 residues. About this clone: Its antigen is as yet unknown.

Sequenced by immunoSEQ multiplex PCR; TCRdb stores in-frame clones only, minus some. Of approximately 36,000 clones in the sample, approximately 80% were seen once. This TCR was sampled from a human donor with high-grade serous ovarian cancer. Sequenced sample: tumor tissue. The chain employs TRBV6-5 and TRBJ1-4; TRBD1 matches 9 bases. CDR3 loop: CASTPRDRVNEKLFF. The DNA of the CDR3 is TGTGCCAGCACCCCGAGGGACAGGGTTAATGAAAAACTGTTTTTT.